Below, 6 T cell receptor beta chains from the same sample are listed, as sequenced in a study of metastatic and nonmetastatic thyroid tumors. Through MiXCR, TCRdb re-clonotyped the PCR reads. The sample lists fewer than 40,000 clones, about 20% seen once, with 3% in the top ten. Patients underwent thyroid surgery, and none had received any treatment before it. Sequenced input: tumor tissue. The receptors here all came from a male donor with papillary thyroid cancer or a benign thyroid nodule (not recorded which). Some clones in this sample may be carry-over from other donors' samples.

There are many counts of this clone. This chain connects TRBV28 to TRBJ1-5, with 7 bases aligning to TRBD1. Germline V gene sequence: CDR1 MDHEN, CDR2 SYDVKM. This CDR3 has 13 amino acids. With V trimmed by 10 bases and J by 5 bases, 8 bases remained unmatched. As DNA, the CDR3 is TGTGCCATCGGGACAGATTTCTATCAGCCCCAGCATTTT. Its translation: CAIGTDFYQPQHF.

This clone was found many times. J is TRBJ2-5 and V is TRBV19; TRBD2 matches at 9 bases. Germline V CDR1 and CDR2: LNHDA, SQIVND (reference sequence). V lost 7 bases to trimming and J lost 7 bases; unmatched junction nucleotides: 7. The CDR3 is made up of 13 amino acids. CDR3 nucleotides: TGTGCCAGTATGGCTAGCGGGGCGCGGACCCAGTACTTC. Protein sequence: CASMASGARTQYF.

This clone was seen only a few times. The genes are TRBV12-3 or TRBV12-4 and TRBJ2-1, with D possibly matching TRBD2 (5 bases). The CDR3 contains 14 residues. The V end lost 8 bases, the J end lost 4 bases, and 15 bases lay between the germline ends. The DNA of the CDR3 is TGTGCCAGCTCCCAAGGTCGGGGATACAATGAGCAGTTCTTC. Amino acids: CASSQGRGYNEQFF.

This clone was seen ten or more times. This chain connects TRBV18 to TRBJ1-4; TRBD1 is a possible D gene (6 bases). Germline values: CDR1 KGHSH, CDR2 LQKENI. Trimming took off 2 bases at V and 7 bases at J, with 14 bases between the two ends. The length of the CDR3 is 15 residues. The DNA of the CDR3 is TGTGCCAGCTCACCAGGTTACAGGGCAGGTGAAAAACTGTTTTTT. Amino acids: CASSPGYRAGEKLFF.

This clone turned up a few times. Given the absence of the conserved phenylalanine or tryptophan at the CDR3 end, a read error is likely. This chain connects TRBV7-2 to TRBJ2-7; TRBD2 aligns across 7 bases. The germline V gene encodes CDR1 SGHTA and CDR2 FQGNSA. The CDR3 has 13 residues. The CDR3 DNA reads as TGTGCCAGCATCTTAGTAGGGGAGGGAGAGCAGTACATC. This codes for CASILVGEGEQYI.

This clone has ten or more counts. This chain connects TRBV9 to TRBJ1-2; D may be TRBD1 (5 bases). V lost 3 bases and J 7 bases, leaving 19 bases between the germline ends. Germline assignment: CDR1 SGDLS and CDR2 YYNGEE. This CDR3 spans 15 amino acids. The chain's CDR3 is CASSGSGTQLGGYTF. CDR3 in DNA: TGTGCCAGCAGCGGTTCCGGGACCCAGTTAGGTGGCTACACCTTC.